A selection of T cell receptor beta chains follows, all from one sample in a study of cytomegalovirus exposure and HLA in healthy donors. TCRdb keeps only in-frame clones here, not all; method: immunoSEQ multiplex PCR. The sample records approximately 88,000 clones, more than 70% being singletons. The material sequenced was PBMCs. The receptors originated from a man between 25 and 39 years old in good health and CMV-seronegative. The CDR3 runs from the conserved cysteine through the conserved F or W. D genes are given only for firm matches. Clone size is not always given. Where it is, it says once, few, many or a class for expanded clones.

D	size	V	J	DNA	CDR3
-	-	TRBV30	TRBJ2-1	TGTGCCTGGGAGGCTGGGAGCGAGCAGTTCTTC	CAWEAGSEQFF
-	once	TRBV29-1	TRBJ2-7	TGCAGCGTTGAAGGGACTTTCTCCTACGAGCAGTACTTC	CSVEGTFSYEQYF
TRBD1	-	TRBV29-1	TRBJ2-2	TGCAGCGTTGTGGGTCCAGGGGGAAGTGACACCGGGGAGCTGTTTTTT	CSVVGPGGSDTGELFF
-	-	TRBV21-1	TRBJ2-1	TGTGCCAGCAGCAAAGGTGGCGGGAGGGGACCTAATGAGCAGTTCTTC	CASSKGGGRGPNEQFF
-	-	TRBV7-2	TRBJ1-3	TGTGCCAGCAGCTTAGGGCAGGGCTCTGGAAACACCATATATTTT	CASSLGQGSGNTIYF
-	-	TRBV6-1	TRBJ2-1	TGTGCCAGCAGCGAGCGGTACAATGAGCAGTTCTTC	CASSERYNEQFF
TRBD1	-	TRBV30	TRBJ1-1	TGTGCCTGGAGCGGACAGGGGGGCATTGAAGCTTTCTTT	CAWSGQGGIEAFF
-	-	TRBV9	TRBJ2-2	TGTGCCAGCAGCGTAGAACAGGGCTTTAGCGGGGAGCTGTTTTTT	CASSVEQGFSGELFF
TRBD2	-	TRBV28	TRBJ2-7	TGTGCCAGCAGAAAACTAGCGGGAGGGGACTACGAGCAGTACTTC	CASRKLAGGDYEQYF
-	few	TRBV11-2	TRBJ2-1	TGTGCCAGCAGCTTAGATAGTCTAACAGAGAGGGATGAGCAGTTCTTC	CASSLDSLTERDEQFF
TRBD2	-	TRBV14	TRBJ2-7	TGTGCCAGCAGCCCATGGACTAGCTTAGACGAGCAGTACTTC	CASSPWTSLDEQYF
-	-	TRBV18	TRBJ1-1	TGTGCCAGCTCTACGGGGGGGTTGCACACTTCGGCTGAAGCTTTCTTT	CASSTGGLHTSAEAFF
-	-	TRBV5-1	TRBJ1-2	TGCGCCAGCAGCTTGGCAGGGTCTATGCCTAACTATGGCTACACCTTC	CASSLAGSMPNYGYTF
TRBD1	-	TRBV27	TRBJ1-1	TGTGCCAGCAGTATCAGGGGGCCTTGGGACACTGAAGCTTTCTTT	CASSIRGPWDTEAFF
-	medium-sized	TRBV7-2	TRBJ1-5	TGTGCCAGCAGCTCCCGGGGGAACAATCAGCCCCAGCATTTT	CASSSRGNNQPQHF
-	-	TRBV29-1	TRBJ1-2	TGCAGCGACGTCAGGGGATTTGAGGGCTACACCTTC	CSDVRGFEGYTF
-	once	TRBV11-2	TRBJ1-4	TGTGCCAGCAGCTTAGAAGCTGCCGAGAATGAAAAACTGTTTTTT	CASSLEAAENEKLFF
TRBD1	-	TRBV2	TRBJ1-5	TGTGCCAGCAGTTTACAGGGGGAGCAGCCCCAGCATTTT	CASSLQGEQPQHF
-	-	TRBV5-1	TRBJ1-1	TGCGCCAGCAGAATCTACGGTGAAGCTTTCTTT	CASRIYGEAFF
TRBD1	-	TRBV4-1	TRBJ1-2	TGCGCCAGCAGGCACCCAGGACAGGCAAACTATGGCTACACCTTC	CASRHPGQANYGYTF
TRBD1	-	TRBV19	TRBJ1-5	TGTGCCAGTAGTGGGACAGGGGGCACTCAGCCCCAGCATTTT	CASSGTGGTQPQHF
-	-	TRBV5-6	TRBJ1-2	TGTGCCAGCAGCTCCGGGTCCCTCTTCCGTAACTATGGCTACACCTTC	CASSSGSLFRNYGYTF
TRBD2	medium-sized	TRBV29-1	TRBJ2-3	TGCAGCGTATGGGGGGCGGGGGGCTCAGATACGCAGTATTTT	CSVWGAGGSDTQYF
TRBD2	-	TRBV5-4	TRBJ2-1	TGTGCCAGCAGCCCCGGGGGGACTAGCGGCCTTAATGAGCAGTTCTTC	CASSPGGTSGLNEQFF
TRBD2	once	TRBV7-9	TRBJ2-1	TGTGCCAGCAGCTCTTCTTGGACTAGCGGGGTAAACAATGAGCAGTTCTTC	CASSSSWTSGVNNEQFF
TRBD1	-	TRBV2	TRBJ2-1	TGTGCCAGCAGGTCGTCCAGGGGGCGGTTGAATGAGCAGTTCTTC	CASRSSRGRLNEQFF
-	-	TRBV18	TRBJ2-6	TGTGCCAGCTCACCGGTGGCTAGCTCTGGGGCCAACGTCCTGACTTTC	CASSPVASSGANVLTF
TRBD1	-	TRBV4-3	TRBJ2-7	TGCGCCAGCAGCCAAGATTTAGGGGACAGGGGGTACGAGCAGTACTTC	CASSQDLGDRGYEQYF
TRBD1	few	TRBV5-4	TRBJ2-7	TGTGCCAGCACCCGACAGGGGGCGGACGAGCAGTACTTC	CASTRQGADEQYF
-	-	TRBV5-1	TRBJ1-1	TGCGCCAGCAGCGAAAAGGACAACCCGAACACTGAAGCTTTCTTT	CASSEKDNPNTEAFF
TRBD1	-	TRBV30	TRBJ2-7	TGTGCCTGGAGTGAATGGGACAGGGCCTACGAGCAGTACTTC	CAWSEWDRAYEQYF
-	-	TRBV29-1	TRBJ2-5	TGCAGCGTTGCGACGGGGGAGACCCAGTACTTC	CSVATGETQYF
TRBD1	-	TRBV2	TRBJ1-1	TGTGCCAGCACCCTAGGGGACAGGGCGTATGAAGCTTTCTTT	CASTLGDRAYEAFF
-	-	TRBV5-6	TRBJ2-7	TGTGCCAGCAGCTTCCAGAGGGTGCGGTCCTACGAGCAGTACTTC	CASSFQRVRSYEQYF
TRBD1	-	TRBV2	TRBJ1-2	TGTGCCAGCAATGGACAGGGGGCAGACTATGGCTACACCTTC	CASNGQGADYGYTF
-	-	TRBV7-8	TRBJ2-1	TGTGCCAGCAGCTCTTCCCGGGGGTGGAGCTCCTACAATGAGCAGTTCTTC	CASSSSRGWSSYNEQFF
-	-	TRBV14	TRBJ1-4	TGTGCCAGCAGCTTAACCGGGAGACGCGAAAAACTGTTTTTT	CASSLTGRREKLFF
TRBD1	-	TRBV7-2	TRBJ2-3	TGTGCCAGCAGCTTAGGGGGACAGTCAGATACGCAGTATTTT	CASSLGGQSDTQYF
TRBD1	few	TRBV30	TRBJ1-6	TGTGCCTGGGAGAATACGGACAGGGCCAGTTCACCCCTCCACTTT	CAWENTDRASSPLHF
-	-	TRBV27	TRBJ2-3	TGTGCCAGCCGAATCCGGGAGAGGCAGACTAGCACAGATACGCAGTATTTT	CASRIRERQTSTDTQYF
-	-	TRBV9	TRBJ2-1	TGTGCCAGCAGCGTGGCTAGCGCCCAGAGCTCCTACAATGAGCAGTTCTTC	CASSVASAQSSYNEQFF
TRBD1	-	TRBV4-2	TRBJ2-4	TGTGCCAGCAGTCTATTTCAAACCGGGACAGGGAAAAACATTCAGTACTTC	CASSLFQTGTGKNIQYF
-	few	TRBV21-1	TRBJ1-4	TGTGCCAGCAGCATTTGGAGTCAGGGCGAAAATGAAAAACTGTTTTTT	CASSIWSQGENEKLFF
-	-	TRBV2	TRBJ2-4	TGTGCCAGCAGTGAATTAGTTGGGAGGGCCAAAAACATTCAGTACTTC	CASSELVGRAKNIQYF
-	-	TRBV5-4	TRBJ2-1	TGTGCCAGCAGCGCACCGGGGGTTTTGGGCCCAACCGCCTACAATGAGCAGTTCTTC	CASSAPGVLGPTAYNEQFF
TRBD2	-	TRBV7-2	TRBJ2-4	TGTGCCAGCAGCGCTTCGGTCCCCGGGGGGAATCAGTACTTC	CASSASVPGGNQYF
-	-	TRBV28	TRBJ1-4	TGTGCCAGCAGCTCGGTTGGTATAGCTTTAATGAAAAAACTGTTTTTT	CASSSVGIALMKKLFF
-	-	TRBV6-5	TRBJ2-7	TGTGCCAGCACCCGTGACGGAGCCTACGAGCAGTACTTC	CASTRDGAYEQYF
TRBD1	few	TRBV5-5	TRBJ1-2	TGTGCCAGCAGTTTGGACAGGGGCGAGAACCGACTATGGGGTGGCTACACCTTC	CASSLDRGENRLWGGYTF
-	-	TRBV5-6	TRBJ1-2	TGTGCCAGCAGCTTGGGGGCAGGGGTAAAAGGCTACACCTTC	CASSLGAGVKGYTF
TRBD1	-	TRBV4-1	TRBJ2-3	TGCGCCAGCAGCCACACAGGGGTGAGGACAGATACGCAGTATTTT	CASSHTGVRTDTQYF
-	few	TRBV28	TRBJ1-4	TGTGCCAGCAGAAAGAGGGGGAATGAAAAACTGTTTTTT	CASRKRGNEKLFF
-	-	TRBV21-1	TRBJ1-3	TGTGCCAGCAGCCACCCGGGAGGGAATGGAAACACCATATATTTT	CASSHPGGNGNTIYF
-	-	TRBV12-5	TRBJ1-5	TGTGCTAGTGCTCTTTCTTTTAATCAGCCCCAGCATTTT	CASALSFNQPQHF
-	-	TRBV30	TRBJ1-5	TGTGCCTGGAGTGTGGGGCTGAGTGCCTTTAGCAATCAGCCCCAGCATTTT	CAWSVGLSAFSNQPQHF
TRBD2	-	TRBV7-9	TRBJ2-5	TGTGCCAGCAGCTTCGTTAGCGGGGGGGCTGGAGAGACCCAGTACTTC	CASSFVSGGAGETQYF
-	-	TRBV7-2	TRBJ2-2	TGTGCCAGCAGCAAGGGACATGCAAACACCGGGGAGCTGTTTTTT	CASSKGHANTGELFF